These T cell receptor beta chains were read from a single sample in a study of post-analysis software for immune sequencing data. TCRdb re-analysed the PCR reads in MiXCR, keeping a single row per CDR3 protein. The sample lists under 900,000 distinct CDR3 sequences, around 53% occurring once. Sequenced input: blood. The receptors derive from a girl aged 5-17 years with multiple sclerosis. Both conserved end residues are part of each CDR3. The D gene is left open where the match is weak. Rows give clone size only sometimes, using once, few, many, or a class for an expanded clone.

>17|TRBD2|TRBV6-2/TRBV6-3|TRBJ2-7|NA
TGTGCCAGCAGTTACCAGTCTCTAGCGGGAGGCTCCTACGAGCAGTACTTC
CASSYQSLAGGSYEQYF
>15|TRBD1|TRBV5-1|TRBJ2-5|NA
TGCGCCAGCAGCTTGGGGACAGGGTCGAGGGAGACCCAGTACTTC
CASSLGTGSRETQYF
>15|TRBD1|TRBV6-5|TRBJ2-3|NA
TGTGCCAGCAGTTACGGGACAGGGATCATGGATACGCAGTATTTT
CASSYGTGIMDTQYF
>14|NA|TRBV6-4|TRBJ2-1|NA
TGTGCCAGCAGTGACCGGCCAGGGTTTTATGAGCAGTTCTTC
CASSDRPGFYEQFF
>15|NA|TRBV7-9|TRBJ2-2|NA
TGTGCCAGCAGCTTAGGGGGGCTGAACACCGGGGAGCTGTTTTTT
CASSLGGLNTGELFF
>13|NA|TRBV5-6|TRBJ2-7|NA
TGTGCCAGCAGCTCCCCAATTCTTTACGAGCAGTACTTC
CASSSPILYEQYF
>16|TRBD2|TRBV7-9|TRBJ2-3|NA
TGTGCCAGCAGTTATAAAGCGGGAGGGCCCACAGATACGCAGTATTTT
CASSYKAGGPTDTQYF
>13|NA|TRBV10-3|TRBJ2-5|NA
TGTGCCATCAGTGACGGCAGAGGAGAGACCCAGTACTTC
CAISDGRGETQYF
>15|NA|TRBV20-1|TRBJ1-2|NA
TGCAGTGCTACCCCTCGGGGGGTCGGGAACTATGGCTACACCTTC
CSATPRGVGNYGYTF
>15|TRBD2|TRBV5-1|TRBJ2-7|NA
TGCGCCAGCAGCTATGGGACTAAACCTATCCACGAGCAGTACTTC
CASSYGTKPIHEQYF
>14|TRBD2|TRBV10-3|TRBJ2-1|NA
TGTGCCATCACCCGGCTAGCGGGCTACAATGAGCAGTTCTTC
CAITRLAGYNEQFF
>18|TRBD2|TRBV6-1|TRBJ2-6|NA
TGTGCCAGCACCCCGGGACTAGCGGGTTACTCTGGGGCCAACGTCCTGACTTTC
CASTPGLAGYSGANVLTF
>16|NA|TRBV6-5|TRBJ2-1|few
TGTGCCAGCAGTTACTCTTCAGGGCCAATCTACAATGAGCAGTTCTTC
CASSYSSGPIYNEQFF
>14|NA|TRBV18|TRBJ1-1|NA
TGTGCCAGCTCACGTGACAGTGGGCGGACTGAAGCTTTCTTT
CASSRDSGRTEAFF
>14|NA|TRBV20-1|TRBJ2-3|NA
TGCAGTGCTAGAGATCAGCGGAACACAGATACGCAGTATTTT
CSARDQRNTDTQYF
>15|TRBD1|TRBV6-5|TRBJ2-7|few
TGTGCCAGCGGGACCTCGGACAGGGCCTCCTACGAGCAGTACTTC
CASGTSDRASYEQYF
>14|TRBD1|TRBV10-3|TRBJ1-1|few
TGTGCCATCAGTGGACAGGGGGCGTTAACTGAAGCTTTCTTT
CAISGQGALTEAFF
>15|NA|TRBV11-2|TRBJ2-5|NA
TGTGCCAGCAGCTTAGATCGGGCCTTAGGGGCAGTTCGGTACTTC
CASSLDRALGAVRYF
>15|NA|TRBV2|TRBJ2-7|NA
TGTGCCAGCGGCCCGGCGGGGGCAGGGTCGGACGAGCAGTACTTC
CASGPAGAGSDEQYF